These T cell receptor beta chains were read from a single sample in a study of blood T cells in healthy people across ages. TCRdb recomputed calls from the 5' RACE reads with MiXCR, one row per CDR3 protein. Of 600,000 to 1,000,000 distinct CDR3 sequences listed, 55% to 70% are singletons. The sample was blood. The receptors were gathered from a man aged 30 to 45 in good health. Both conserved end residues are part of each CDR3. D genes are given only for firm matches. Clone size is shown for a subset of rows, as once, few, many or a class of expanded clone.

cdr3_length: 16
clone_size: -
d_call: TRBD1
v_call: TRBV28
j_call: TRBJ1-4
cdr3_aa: CASIAAPGTGVEKLFF
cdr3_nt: TGTGCCAGCATAGCCGCCCCCGGGACAGGGGTTGAAAAACTGTTTTTT

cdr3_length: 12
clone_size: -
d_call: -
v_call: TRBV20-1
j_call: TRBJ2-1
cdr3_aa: CSARSQGHEQFF
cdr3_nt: TGCAGTGCTAGAAGTCAAGGCCATGAGCAGTTCTTC

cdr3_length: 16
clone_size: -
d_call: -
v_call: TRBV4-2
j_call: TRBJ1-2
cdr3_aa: CASSQDQRAGAGGYTF
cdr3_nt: TGTGCCAGCAGCCAAGATCAAAGGGCAGGGGCGGGCGGCTACACCTTC

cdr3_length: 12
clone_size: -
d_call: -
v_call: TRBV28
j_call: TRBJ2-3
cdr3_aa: CASSLGRYTQYF
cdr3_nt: TGTGCCAGCAGTTTGGGGAGATATACGCAGTATTTT

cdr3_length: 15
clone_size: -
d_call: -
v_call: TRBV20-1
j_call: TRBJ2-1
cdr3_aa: CGAEIRGTIYNEQFF
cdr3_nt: TGCGGTGCAGAAATAAGGGGAACGATATACAATGAGCAGTTCTTC

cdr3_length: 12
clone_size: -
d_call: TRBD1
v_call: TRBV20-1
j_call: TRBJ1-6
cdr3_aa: CSAWDRDSPLHF
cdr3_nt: TGCAGTGCCTGGGACAGGGATTCACCCCTCCACTTT

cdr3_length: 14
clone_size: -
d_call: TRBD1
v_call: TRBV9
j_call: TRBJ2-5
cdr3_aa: CASSEEGGRETQYF
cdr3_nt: TGTGCCAGCAGCGAGGAAGGGGGCAGGGAGACCCAGTACTTC

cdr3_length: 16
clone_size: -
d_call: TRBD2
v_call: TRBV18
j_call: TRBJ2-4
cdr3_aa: CASSPREGVAKNIQYF
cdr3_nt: TGTGCCAGCTCACCACGGGAGGGAGTAGCCAAAAACATTCAGTACTTC

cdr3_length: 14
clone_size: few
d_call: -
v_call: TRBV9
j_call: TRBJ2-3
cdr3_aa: CASSVVSRTDTQYF
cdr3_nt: TGTGCCAGCAGCGTAGTGTCTCGCACAGATACGCAGTATTTT

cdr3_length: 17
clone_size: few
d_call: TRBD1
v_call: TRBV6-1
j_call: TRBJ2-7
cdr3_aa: CASTESGGTGYLGKQYF
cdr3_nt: TGTGCCAGCACCGAATCTGGCGGGACAGGGTATTTAGGCAAGCAGTACTTC

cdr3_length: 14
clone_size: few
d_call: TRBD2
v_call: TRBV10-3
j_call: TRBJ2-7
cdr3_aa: CAISDGGKIYEQYF
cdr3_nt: TGTGCCATCAGTGACGGGGGGAAGATCTACGAGCAGTACTTC

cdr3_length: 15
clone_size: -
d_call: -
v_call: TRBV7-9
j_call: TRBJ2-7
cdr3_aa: CASSEMLVVSHEQYF
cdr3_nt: TGTGCCAGCAGCGAGATGCTGGTAGTTTCCCACGAGCAGTACTTC

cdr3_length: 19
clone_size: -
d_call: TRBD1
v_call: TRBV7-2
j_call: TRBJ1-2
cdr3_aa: CASIYRGGTAGPANYGYTF
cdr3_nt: TGTGCCAGCATCTACCGCGGGGGGACAGCGGGCCCTGCTAACTATGGCTACACCTTC

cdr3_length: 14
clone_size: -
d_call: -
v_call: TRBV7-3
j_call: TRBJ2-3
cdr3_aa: CASSNGLSTDTQYF
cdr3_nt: TGTGCCAGCAGCAACGGACTATCCACAGATACGCAGTATTTT

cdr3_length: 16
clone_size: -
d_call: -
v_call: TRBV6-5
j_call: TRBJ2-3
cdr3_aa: CASSYSIVLPPDTQYF
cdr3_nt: TGTGCCAGCAGTTACTCGATTGTCCTTCCCCCAGATACGCAGTATTTT

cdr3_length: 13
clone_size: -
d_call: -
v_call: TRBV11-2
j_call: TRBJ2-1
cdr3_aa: CASALVSYNEQFF
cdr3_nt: TGTGCCTCAGCTCTAGTCTCCTACAATGAGCAGTTCTTC

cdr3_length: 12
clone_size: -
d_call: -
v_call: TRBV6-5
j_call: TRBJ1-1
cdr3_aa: CASSFLRGEAFF
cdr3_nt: TGTGCCAGCAGCTTTCTCCGGGGTGAAGCTTTCTTT

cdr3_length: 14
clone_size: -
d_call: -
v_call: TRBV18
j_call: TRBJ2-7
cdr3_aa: CASSPPGRADEQYF
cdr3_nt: TGTGCCAGCTCACCTCCTGGCAGGGCGGACGAGCAGTACTTC

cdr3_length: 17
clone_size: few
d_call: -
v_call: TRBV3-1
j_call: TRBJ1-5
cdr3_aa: CASSQGLPGNSNQPQHF
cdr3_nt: TGTGCCAGCAGCCAAGGGTTACCAGGGAATAGCAATCAGCCCCAGCATTTT

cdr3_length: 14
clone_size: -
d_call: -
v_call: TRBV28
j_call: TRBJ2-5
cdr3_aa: CASNLGQGGETQYF
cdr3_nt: TGTGCCAGCAATTTAGGGCAGGGAGGCGAGACCCAGTACTTC

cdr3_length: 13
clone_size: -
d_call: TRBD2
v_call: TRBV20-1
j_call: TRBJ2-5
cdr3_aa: CSGTSGAKETQYF
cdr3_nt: TGCTCCGGGACTAGCGGGGCTAAAGAGACCCAGTACTTC

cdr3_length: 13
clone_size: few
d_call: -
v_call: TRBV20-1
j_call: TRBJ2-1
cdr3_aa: CSARARGSNEQFF
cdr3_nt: TGCAGTGCCCGCGCGAGGGGAAGCAATGAGCAGTTCTTC

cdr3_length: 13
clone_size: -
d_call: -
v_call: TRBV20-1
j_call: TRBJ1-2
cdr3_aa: CSAPEAASYGYTF
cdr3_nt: TGCAGTGCTCCGGAAGCGGCCAGCTATGGCTACACCTTC

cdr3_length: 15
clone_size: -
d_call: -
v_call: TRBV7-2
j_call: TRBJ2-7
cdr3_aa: CASSLVADLSYEQYF
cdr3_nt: TGTGCCAGCAGCTTAGTAGCGGACCTCTCCTACGAGCAGTACTTC

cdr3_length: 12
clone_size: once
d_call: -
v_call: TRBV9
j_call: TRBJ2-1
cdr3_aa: CASSSRANEQFF
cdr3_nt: TGTGCCAGCAGCTCACGTGCCAATGAGCAGTTCTTT

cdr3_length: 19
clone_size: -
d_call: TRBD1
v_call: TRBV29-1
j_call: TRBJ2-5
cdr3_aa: CSVEGLYLPRDRLQETQYF
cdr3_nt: TGCAGCGTTGAAGGTCTCTACCTTCCCCGGGACAGACTCCAAGAGACCCAGTACTTC

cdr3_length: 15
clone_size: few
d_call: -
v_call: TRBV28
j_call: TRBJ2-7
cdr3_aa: CASSSETGRTYEQYF
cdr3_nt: TGTGCCAGCAGTTCCGAAACGGGGCGGACCTACGAGCAGTACTTC

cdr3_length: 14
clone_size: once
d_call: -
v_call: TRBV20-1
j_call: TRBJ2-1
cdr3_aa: CSASLGGFWDEQFF
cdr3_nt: TGCAGTGCTAGTTTGGGCGGGTTTTGGGATGAGCAGTTCTTC

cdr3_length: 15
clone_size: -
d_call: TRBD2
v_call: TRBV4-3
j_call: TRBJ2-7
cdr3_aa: CASSQDLGLAAEQYF
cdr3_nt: TGCGCCAGCAGCCAAGATCTCGGACTAGCGGCCGAGCAGTACTTC

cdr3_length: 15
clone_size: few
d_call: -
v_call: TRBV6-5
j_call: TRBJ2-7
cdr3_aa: CASRPTGPRSGEQYF
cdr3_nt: TGTGCCAGCAGGCCGACGGGACCCCGAAGTGGGGAGCAGTACTTC

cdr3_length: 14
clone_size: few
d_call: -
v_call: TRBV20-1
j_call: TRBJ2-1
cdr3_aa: CSAREGLAPYEQFF
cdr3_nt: TGCAGTGCTAGAGAGGGACTCGCTCCCTACGAGCAGTTCTTC

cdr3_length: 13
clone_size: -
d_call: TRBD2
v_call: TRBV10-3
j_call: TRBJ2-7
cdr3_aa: CAISPAGEVEQYF
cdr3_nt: TGTGCCATCAGTCCCGCGGGAGAGGTCGAGCAGTACTTC